This T cell receptor beta chain was identified during a study of glioma-infiltrating T cells. Trimming cost V 7 bases and J 3 bases, with 16 bases left between them. This CDR3 spans 14 amino acids. This clonotype appeared many times. Using RNA template, CDR3s of TCR alpha and beta were amplified with iRepertoire arm-PCR. MiXCR was run by TCRdb on the multiplex PCR reads, yielding one entry per CDR3 protein. The table lists fewer than 200,000 distinct CDR3 sequences, more than 30% of them singletons, with around 21% in the top ten. Input material: glioma tissue, nonneoplastic brain tissue, or PBMCs (not recorded which). The sequence came from a human donor with low-grade glioma or glioblastoma, undergoing nonglioma brain surgery, or in good health (not recorded which). The V and J genes are TRBV12-3 or TRBV12-4 and TRBJ2-7; D tentatively fits TRBD1 or TRBD2 (5 bases each). This CDR3 is CASNRHGALYEQYF. The CDR3 DNA follows: TGTGCCAGCAACCGACACGGGGCCCTCTACGAGCAGTACTTC.